Listed below are T cell receptor beta chains from one sample, sequenced in a study of vaccination and CD4 T cells after COVID-19. TCRdb itself ran the PCR reads through MiXCR, one entry per CDR3 protein. The top ten hold over 30% of the sample, which has roughly 10,000 distinct CDR3 sequences, 44% seen once. No cognate antigen is known for these TCRs. The sequenced sample was CD4+ T cells from blood, cultured in vitro. The source of these receptors is a human donor who had recovered from COVID-19. Both conserved end residues are part of each CDR3. Fields, in order: D gene, J gene, clone size, V gene, CDR3 protein, CDR3 DNA. The D gene is left open where the match is weak. Where a row states a size, it is once, few, many or the class of an expanded clone; other rows omit it.

d_gene: -; j_gene: TRBJ1-6; abundance: -; v_gene: TRBV7-2; CDR3aa: CASRGSSYNSPLHF; CDR3nt: TGTGCCAGCAGGGGGAGCTCCTATAATTCACCCCTCCACTTT
d_gene: -; j_gene: TRBJ1-2; abundance: few; v_gene: TRBV19; CDR3aa: CASSIDRGGYTF; CDR3nt: TGTGCCAGTAGTATAGATCGTGGAGGCTACACCTTC
d_gene: TRBD1; j_gene: TRBJ1-2; abundance: few; v_gene: TRBV19; CDR3aa: CASKGAATYYGYTF; CDR3nt: TGTGCCAGTAAGGGGGCAGCGACTTACTATGGCTACACCTTC
d_gene: -; j_gene: TRBJ1-6; abundance: few; v_gene: TRBV20-1; CDR3aa: CSALTADNSPLHF; CDR3nt: TGCAGTGCTTTGACAGCGGATAATTCACCCCTCCACTTT
d_gene: -; j_gene: TRBJ1-5; abundance: few; v_gene: TRBV30; CDR3aa: CAWSGAEYQPQHF; CDR3nt: TGTGCCTGGAGTGGGGCAGAATATCAGCCCCAGCATTTT
d_gene: -; j_gene: TRBJ2-2; abundance: -; v_gene: TRBV7-6; CDR3aa: CASSQGGVTGELFF; CDR3nt: TGTGCCAGCAGTCAAGGGGGGGTCACCGGGGAGCTGTTTTTT
d_gene: TRBD2; j_gene: TRBJ2-3; abundance: -; v_gene: TRBV20-1; CDR3aa: CSARDPRAGGTDTQYF; CDR3nt: TGCAGTGCTAGAGATCCACGAGCGGGGGGGACAGATACGCAGTATTTT
d_gene: -; j_gene: TRBJ1-5; abundance: few; v_gene: TRBV10-3; CDR3aa: CAISMGPGNQPQHF; CDR3nt: TGTGCCATCAGCATGGGACCGGGCAATCAGCCCCAGCATTTT
d_gene: TRBD1; j_gene: TRBJ1-2; abundance: -; v_gene: TRBV19; CDR3aa: CATRPARTGGIYGYTF; CDR3nt: TGTGCCACCCGCCCCGCCAGGACAGGGGGCATCTATGGCTACACCTTC
d_gene: -; j_gene: TRBJ2-3; abundance: -; v_gene: TRBV6-1; CDR3aa: CASTEGGATDTQYF; CDR3nt: TGTGCCAGCACTGAGGGGGGGGCCACAGATACGCAGTATTTT
d_gene: TRBD1; j_gene: TRBJ2-1; abundance: -; v_gene: TRBV5-4; CDR3aa: CASSLGDRRNNEQFF; CDR3nt: TGTGCCAGCAGCTTGGGGGACAGGAGAAACAATGAGCAGTTCTTC
d_gene: -; j_gene: TRBJ2-6; abundance: once; v_gene: TRBV30; CDR3aa: CAWSVGGGPAGANVLTF; CDR3nt: TGTGCCTGGAGTGTGGGGGGCGGCCCCGCTGGGGCCAACGTCCTGACTTTC
d_gene: -; j_gene: TRBJ1-5; abundance: -; v_gene: TRBV10-2; CDR3aa: CASSSRDNQPQHF; CDR3nt: TGCGCCAGCAGCTCCAGGGACAATCAGCCCCAGCATTTT
d_gene: -; j_gene: TRBJ1-1; abundance: few; v_gene: TRBV30; CDR3aa: CAWERENTEAFF; CDR3nt: TGTGCCTGGGAGCGGGAGAACACTGAAGCTTTCTTT
d_gene: -; j_gene: TRBJ2-3; abundance: few; v_gene: TRBV20-1; CDR3aa: CSARVGSADTQYF; CDR3nt: TGCAGTGCTAGAGTCGGGAGCGCAGATACGCAGTATTTT
d_gene: TRBD1; j_gene: TRBJ1-1; abundance: once; v_gene: TRBV15; CDR3aa: CATSRLQGFTDTEAFF; CDR3nt: TGTGCCACCAGCAGACTACAGGGGTTTACGGACACTGAAGCTTTCTTT
d_gene: -; j_gene: TRBJ1-6; abundance: -; v_gene: TRBV12-3/TRBV12-4; CDR3aa: CASSYFLGSPLHF; CDR3nt: TGTGCCAGCAGCTATTTCCTAGGCTCACCCCTCCACTTT
d_gene: -; j_gene: TRBJ2-5; abundance: -; v_gene: TRBV6-1; CDR3aa: CASSEGAGPRAQYF; CDR3nt: TGTGCCAGCAGTGAAGGGGCGGGGCCGAGGGCCCAGTACTTC
d_gene: -; j_gene: TRBJ2-2; abundance: -; v_gene: TRBV19; CDR3aa: CASSMYFAGANTGELFF; CDR3nt: TGTGCCAGTAGTATGTATTTCGCAGGGGCGAACACCGGGGAGCTGTTTTTT
d_gene: TRBD2; j_gene: TRBJ2-2; abundance: -; v_gene: TRBV6-2/TRBV6-3; CDR3aa: CASSPSPTSGGPPISRELFF; CDR3nt: TGTGCCAGCAGTCCATCACCGACCAGCGGGGGGCCCCCTATCTCCCGGGAGCTGTTTTTT
d_gene: -; j_gene: TRBJ2-3; abundance: -; v_gene: TRBV7-6; CDR3aa: CASSLGSSTDTQYF; CDR3nt: TGTGCCAGCAGCTTAGGGAGCAGCACAGATACGCAGTATTTT
d_gene: -; j_gene: TRBJ1-4; abundance: few; v_gene: TRBV6-1; CDR3aa: CASSESFNEKLFF; CDR3nt: TGTGCCAGCAGCGAGAGTTTTAATGAAAAACTGTTTTTT
d_gene: -; j_gene: TRBJ2-1; abundance: -; v_gene: TRBV28; CDR3aa: CASSAPDSYNEQFF; CDR3nt: TGTGCCAGCAGTGCTCCGGACTCCTACAATGAGCAGTTCTTC
d_gene: TRBD1; j_gene: TRBJ2-3; abundance: -; v_gene: TRBV7-8; CDR3aa: CASSPRDRKDTQYF; CDR3nt: TGTGCCAGCAGCCCCCGGGACAGAAAAGATACGCAGTATTTT
d_gene: -; j_gene: TRBJ2-2; abundance: -; v_gene: TRBV20-1; CDR3aa: CSAQFRGANGELFF; CDR3nt: TGCAGTGCCCAATTCAGGGGGGCTAACGGGGAGCTGTTTTTT
d_gene: -; j_gene: TRBJ1-5; abundance: few; v_gene: TRBV30; CDR3aa: CAWSVRGASGQPQHF; CDR3nt: TGTGCCTGGAGTGTACGGGGTGCATCAGGGCAGCCCCAGCATTTT
d_gene: TRBD1; j_gene: TRBJ2-2; abundance: -; v_gene: TRBV6-2/TRBV6-3; CDR3aa: CASSQSGQMNTGELFF; CDR3nt: TGTGCCAGCAGCCAATCGGGACAGATGAACACCGGGGAGCTGTTTTTT
d_gene: TRBD2; j_gene: TRBJ2-1; abundance: few; v_gene: TRBV19; CDR3aa: CASSIGTSDYNEQFF; CDR3nt: TGTGCCAGTAGTATTGGGACTAGCGATTACAATGAGCAGTTCTTC
d_gene: -; j_gene: TRBJ1-2; abundance: -; v_gene: TRBV5-4; CDR3aa: CASSNRVLYGYTF; CDR3nt: TGTGCCAGCAGCAACAGGGTACTCTATGGCTACACCTTC